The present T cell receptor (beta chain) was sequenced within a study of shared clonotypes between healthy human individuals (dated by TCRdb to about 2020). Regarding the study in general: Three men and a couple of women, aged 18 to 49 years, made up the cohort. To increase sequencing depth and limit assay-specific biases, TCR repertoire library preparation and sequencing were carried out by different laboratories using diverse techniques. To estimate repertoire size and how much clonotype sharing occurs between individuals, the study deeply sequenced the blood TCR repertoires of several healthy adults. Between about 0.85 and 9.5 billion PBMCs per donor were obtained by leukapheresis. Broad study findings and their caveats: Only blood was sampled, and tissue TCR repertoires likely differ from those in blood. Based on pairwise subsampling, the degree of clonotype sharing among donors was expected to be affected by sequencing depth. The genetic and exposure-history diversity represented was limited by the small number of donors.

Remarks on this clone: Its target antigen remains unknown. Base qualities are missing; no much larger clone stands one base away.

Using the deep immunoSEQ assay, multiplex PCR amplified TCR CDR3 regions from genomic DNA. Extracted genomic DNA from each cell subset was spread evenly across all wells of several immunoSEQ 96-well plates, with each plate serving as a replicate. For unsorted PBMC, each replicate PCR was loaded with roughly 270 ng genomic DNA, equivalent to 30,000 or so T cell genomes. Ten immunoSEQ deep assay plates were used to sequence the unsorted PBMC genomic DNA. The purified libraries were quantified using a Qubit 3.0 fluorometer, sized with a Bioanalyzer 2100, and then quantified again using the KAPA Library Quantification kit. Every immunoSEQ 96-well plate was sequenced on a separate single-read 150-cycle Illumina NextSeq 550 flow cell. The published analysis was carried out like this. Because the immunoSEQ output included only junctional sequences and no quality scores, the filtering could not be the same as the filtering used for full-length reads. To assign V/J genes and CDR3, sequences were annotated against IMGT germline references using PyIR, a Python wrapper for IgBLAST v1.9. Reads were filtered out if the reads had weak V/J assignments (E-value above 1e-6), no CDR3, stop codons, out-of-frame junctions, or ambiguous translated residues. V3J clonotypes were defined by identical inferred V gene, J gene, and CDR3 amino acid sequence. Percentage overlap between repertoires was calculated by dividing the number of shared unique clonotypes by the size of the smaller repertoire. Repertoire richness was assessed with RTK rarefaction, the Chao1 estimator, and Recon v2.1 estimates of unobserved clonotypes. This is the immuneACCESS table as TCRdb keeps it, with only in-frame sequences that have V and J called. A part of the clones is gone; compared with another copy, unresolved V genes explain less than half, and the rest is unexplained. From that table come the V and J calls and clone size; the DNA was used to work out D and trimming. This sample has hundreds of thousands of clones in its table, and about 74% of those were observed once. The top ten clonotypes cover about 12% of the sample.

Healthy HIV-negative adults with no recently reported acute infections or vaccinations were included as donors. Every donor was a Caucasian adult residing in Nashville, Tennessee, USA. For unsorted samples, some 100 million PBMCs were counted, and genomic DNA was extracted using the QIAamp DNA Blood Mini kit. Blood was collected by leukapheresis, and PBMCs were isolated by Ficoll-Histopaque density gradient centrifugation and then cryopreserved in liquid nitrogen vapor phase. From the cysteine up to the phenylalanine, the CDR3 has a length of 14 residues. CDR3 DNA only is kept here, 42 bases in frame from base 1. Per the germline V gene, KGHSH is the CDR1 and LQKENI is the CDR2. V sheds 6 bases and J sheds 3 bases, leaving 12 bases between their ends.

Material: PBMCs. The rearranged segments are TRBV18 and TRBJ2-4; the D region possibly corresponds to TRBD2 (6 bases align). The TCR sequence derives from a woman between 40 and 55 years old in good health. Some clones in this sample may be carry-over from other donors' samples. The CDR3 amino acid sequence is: CASSFSGGKNIQYF. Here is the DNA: TGTGCCAGCTCCTTCTCCGGGGGCAAAAACATTCAGTACTTC. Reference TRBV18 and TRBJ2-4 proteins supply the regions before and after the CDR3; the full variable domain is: NAGVMQNPRHLVRRRGQEARLRCSPMKGHSHVYWYRQLPEEGLKFMVYLQKENIIDESGMPKERFSAEFPKEGPSILRIQQVVRGDSAAYFCASSFSGGKNIQYFGAGTRLSVL.